This paragraph reports one T cell receptor beta chain. Antigen unknown. This sample is drawn from a study of shared clonotypes between healthy human individuals. Points from the study as a whole: Between a handful of donors, naive CD4 clonotypes were shared at a level of around 4.9%. Clonotypes not shared had lower generation probabilities than those common to all four donors.

Adult Caucasians living in Nashville, Tennessee made up all of the donors. It was around 220 ng DNA, tens of thousands of T cell genomes, that sorted-subset replicate PCRs used. Generated by immunoSEQ multiplex PCR, the TCRdb table keeps only in-frame clones and is missing some. The table shows hundreds of thousands of clones, with about 74% occurring only once. This clonotype was obtained from a woman in her twenties or thirties in good health. The sequencing sample was made of memory CD4+ T cells sorted from blood. Subset here: CD45RA-negative fraction.

CDR3 DNA sequence: TGTGCCAGCAGCTTAGCTGGGGCGGATGAGCAGTTCTTC. It codes for CASSLAGADEQFF. The chain carries TRBV7-7 and TRBJ2-1; possibly TRBD1 for D (5 bases). CDR3 length: 13 residues. Between the trimmed V and J ends, which lost 0 bases and 8 bases, there was a span of 8 bases. From germline, CDR1 is SSHAT and CDR2 FNYEAQ (reference sequence).